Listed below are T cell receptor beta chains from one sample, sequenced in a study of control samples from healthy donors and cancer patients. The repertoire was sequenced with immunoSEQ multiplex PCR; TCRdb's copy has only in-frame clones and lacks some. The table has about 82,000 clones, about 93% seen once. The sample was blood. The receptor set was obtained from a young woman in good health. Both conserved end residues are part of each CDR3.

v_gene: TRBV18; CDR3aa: CASSSTGSVSRDTQYF
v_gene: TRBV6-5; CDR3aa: CASSYSGGGFAFF
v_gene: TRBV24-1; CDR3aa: CATAGTENTGELFF
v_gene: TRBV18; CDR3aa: CASSHYSGSGNSPLHF
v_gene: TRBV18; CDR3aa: CASSPTTGGGETQYF
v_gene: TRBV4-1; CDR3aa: CASSNGEFTGELFF
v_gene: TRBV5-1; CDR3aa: CASSLAFVGTGVLYNEQFF
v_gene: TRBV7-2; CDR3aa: CASSLGGHYSYEQYF
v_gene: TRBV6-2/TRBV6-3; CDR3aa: CASSYSKPGARQGYTF
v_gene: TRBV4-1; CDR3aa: CASSPRDSGYNEQFF
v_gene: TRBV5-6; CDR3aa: CASSLTGISYEQYF
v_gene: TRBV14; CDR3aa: CASKDRGTTEAFF
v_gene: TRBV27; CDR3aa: CASGEGGRGSYEQYF
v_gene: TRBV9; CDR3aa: CASSVGTGNSPLHF
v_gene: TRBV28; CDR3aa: CASSMGQGISGYTF
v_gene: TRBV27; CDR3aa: CASRRGQGAGTEAFF
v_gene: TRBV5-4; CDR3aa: CASSRVGQMYYGYTF
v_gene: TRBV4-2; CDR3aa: CASSQEHSGGQQPQHF
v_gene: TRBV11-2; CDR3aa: CASSKGPTLTDTQYF